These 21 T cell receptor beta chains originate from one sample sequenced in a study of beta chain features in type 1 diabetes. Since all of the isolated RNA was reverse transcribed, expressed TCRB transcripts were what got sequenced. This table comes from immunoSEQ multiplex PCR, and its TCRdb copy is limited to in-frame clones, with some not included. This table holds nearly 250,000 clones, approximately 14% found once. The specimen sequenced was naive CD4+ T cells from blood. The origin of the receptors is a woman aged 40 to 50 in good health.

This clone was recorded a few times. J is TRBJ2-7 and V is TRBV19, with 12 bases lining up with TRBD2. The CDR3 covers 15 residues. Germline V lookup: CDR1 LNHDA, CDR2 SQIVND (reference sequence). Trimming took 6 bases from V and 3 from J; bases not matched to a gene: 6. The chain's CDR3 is CASRPGTSGFYEQYF. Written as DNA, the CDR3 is TGTGCCAGTAGACCCGGGACTAGCGGGTTCTACGAGCAGTACTTC.

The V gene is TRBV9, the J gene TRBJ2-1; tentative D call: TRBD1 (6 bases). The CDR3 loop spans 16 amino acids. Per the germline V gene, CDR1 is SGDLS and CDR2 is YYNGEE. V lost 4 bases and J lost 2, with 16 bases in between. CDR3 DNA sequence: TGTGCCAGCAGCCCGAGCGGACAGCGACCCTACAATGAGCAGTTCTTC. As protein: CASSPSGQRPYNEQFF.

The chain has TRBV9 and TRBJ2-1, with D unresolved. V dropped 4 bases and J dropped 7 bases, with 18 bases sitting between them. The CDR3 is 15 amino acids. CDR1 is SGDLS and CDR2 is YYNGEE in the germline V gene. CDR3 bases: TGTGCCAGCAGCCTCCTGTCGACCCCCGGGAATGAGCAGTTCTTC. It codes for CASSLLSTPGNEQFF.

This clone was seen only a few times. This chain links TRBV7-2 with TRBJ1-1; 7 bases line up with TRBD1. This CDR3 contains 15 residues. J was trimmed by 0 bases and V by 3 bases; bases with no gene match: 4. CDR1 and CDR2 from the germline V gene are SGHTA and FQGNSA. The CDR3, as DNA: TGTGCCAGCAGCTTGGGACAGCTTATGAACACTGAAGCTTTCTTT. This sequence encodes CASSLGQLMNTEAFF.

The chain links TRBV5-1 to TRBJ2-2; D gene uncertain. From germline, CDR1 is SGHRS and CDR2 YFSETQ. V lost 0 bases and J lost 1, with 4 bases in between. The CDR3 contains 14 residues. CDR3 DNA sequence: TGCGCCAGCAGCTTGGATCTGAACACCGGGGAGCTGTTTTTT. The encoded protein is CASSLDLNTGELFF. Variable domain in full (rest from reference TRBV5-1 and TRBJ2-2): KAGVTQTPRYLIKTRGQQVTLSCSPISGHRSVSWYQQTPGQGLQFLFEYFSETQRNKGNFPGRFSGRQFSNSRSEMNVSTLELGDSALYLCASSLDLNTGELFFGEGSRLTVL.

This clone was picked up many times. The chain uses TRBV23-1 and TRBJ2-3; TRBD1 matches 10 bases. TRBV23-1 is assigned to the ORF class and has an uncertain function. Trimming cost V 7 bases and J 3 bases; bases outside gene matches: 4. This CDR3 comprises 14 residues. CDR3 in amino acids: CASTRTGGTDTQYF. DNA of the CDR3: TGCGCCAGCACCAGGACAGGGGGGACAGATACGCAGTATTTT.

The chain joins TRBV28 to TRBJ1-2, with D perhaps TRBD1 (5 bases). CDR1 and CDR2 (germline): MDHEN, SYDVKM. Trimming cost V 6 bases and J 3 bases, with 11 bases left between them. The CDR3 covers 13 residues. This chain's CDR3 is CASREGLYYGYTF. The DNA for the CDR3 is TGTGCCAGCAGGGAGGGGTTGTACTATGGCTACACCTTC.

The CDR3 DNA sequence: TGCGCCAGCAGCTTGGGTCGGGGGCAAGAGACCCAGTACTTC. It yields the protein CASSLGRGQETQYF. The chain is built from TRBV5-1 and TRBJ2-5, with D possibly being TRBD2 (6 bases). CDR1 is SGHRS, CDR2 YFSETQ, per germline. The CDR3 loop spans 14 amino acids. Trimming left V 0 bases short and J 2 bases short, with 8 bases between.

The CDR3 DNA reads TGTGCCAGCAGCGACGACAGGGGCGGGGAAGCTTTCTTT. It encodes CASSDDRGGEAFF. The V call is TRBV9, the J call TRBJ1-1; 8 bases are a match to TRBD1. The germline gives CDR1 SGDLS, CDR2 YYNGEE. The V segment lost 3 bases and the J segment 8 bases; nucleotides outside the gene matches: 6. This CDR3 is 13 amino acids long.

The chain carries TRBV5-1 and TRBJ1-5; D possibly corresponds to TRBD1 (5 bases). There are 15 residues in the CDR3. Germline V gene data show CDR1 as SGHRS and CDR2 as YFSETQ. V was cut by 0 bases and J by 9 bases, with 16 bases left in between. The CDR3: CASSLAGGARGPQHF. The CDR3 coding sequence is TGCGCCAGCAGCTTGGCCGGCGGGGCTCGTGGGCCCCAGCATTTT. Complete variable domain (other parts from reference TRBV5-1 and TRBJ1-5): KAGVTQTPRYLIKTRGQQVTLSCSPISGHRSVSWYQQTPGQGLQFLFEYFSETQRNKGNFPGRFSGRQFSNSRSEMNVSTLELGDSALYLCASSLAGGARGPQHFGDGTRLSIL.

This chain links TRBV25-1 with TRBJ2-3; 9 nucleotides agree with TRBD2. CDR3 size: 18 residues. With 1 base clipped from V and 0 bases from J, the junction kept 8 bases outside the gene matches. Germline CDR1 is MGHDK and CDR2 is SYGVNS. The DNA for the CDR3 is TGTGCCAGCAGTGAATGGGGTAGCGGGGGACCTAGCACAGATACGCAGTATTTT. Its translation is CASSEWGSGGPSTDTQYF.

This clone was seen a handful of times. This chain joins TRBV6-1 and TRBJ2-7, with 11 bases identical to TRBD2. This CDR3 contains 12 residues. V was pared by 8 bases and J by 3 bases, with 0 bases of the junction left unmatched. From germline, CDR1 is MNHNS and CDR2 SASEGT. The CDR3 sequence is CASGTSGYEQYF. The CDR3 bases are TGTGCCAGCGGGACTAGCGGCTACGAGCAGTACTTC.

The CDR3, as DNA: TGTGCCAGCAGTTACTCCTCCGGGGGTACCACAGATACGCAGTATTTT. It encodes CASSYSSGGTTDTQYF. The J gene is TRBJ2-3, the V gene TRBV6-5; the D gene is possibly TRBD2 (6 bases). The V end was cut by 0 bases, the J end by 2 bases, with 12 bases between. CDR3 size: 16 residues. Germline-derived CDR1 and CDR2 are MNHEY and SVGAGI.

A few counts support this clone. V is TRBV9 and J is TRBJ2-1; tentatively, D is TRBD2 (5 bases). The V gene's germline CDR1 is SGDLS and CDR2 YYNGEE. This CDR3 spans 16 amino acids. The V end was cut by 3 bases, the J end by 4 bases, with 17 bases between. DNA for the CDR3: TGTGCCAGCAGCGGGGGATCGGGGAACCTATACAATGAGCAGTTCTTC. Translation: CASSGGSGNLYNEQFF.

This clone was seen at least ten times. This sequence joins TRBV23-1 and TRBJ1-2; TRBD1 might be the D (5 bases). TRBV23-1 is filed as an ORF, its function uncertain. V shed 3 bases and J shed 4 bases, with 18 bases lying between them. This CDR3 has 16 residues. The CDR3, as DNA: TGCGCCAGCAGTCACCCCTCCGGTGGACAAGGCTATGGCTACACCTTC. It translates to CASSHPSGGQGYGYTF.

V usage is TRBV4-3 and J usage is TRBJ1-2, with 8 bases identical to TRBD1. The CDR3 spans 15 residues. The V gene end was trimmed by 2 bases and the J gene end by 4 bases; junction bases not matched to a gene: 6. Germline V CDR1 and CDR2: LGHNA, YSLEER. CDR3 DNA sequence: TGCGCCAGCAGCCAAAATACAGGGGGAGCCTATGGCTACACCTTC. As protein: CASSQNTGGAYGYTF.

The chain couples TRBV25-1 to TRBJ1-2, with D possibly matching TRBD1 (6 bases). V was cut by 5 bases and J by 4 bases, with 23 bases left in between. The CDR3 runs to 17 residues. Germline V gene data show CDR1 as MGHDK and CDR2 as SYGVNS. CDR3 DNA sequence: TGTGCCAGCAGTATCCAGACAGGCCCGGGCCCGTTCTATGGCTACACCTTC. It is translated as CASSIQTGPGPFYGYTF.

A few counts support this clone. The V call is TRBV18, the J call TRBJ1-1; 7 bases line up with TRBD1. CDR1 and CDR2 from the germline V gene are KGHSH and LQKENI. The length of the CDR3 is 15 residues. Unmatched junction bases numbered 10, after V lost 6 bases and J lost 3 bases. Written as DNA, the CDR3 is TGTGCCAGCTCGGGGATGGACAGGAGATACACTGAAGCTTTCTTT. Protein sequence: CASSGMDRRYTEAFF.

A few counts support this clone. The DNA for the CDR3 is TGCGCCAGCAGCTCGTCTTTTCAGGGCCAAGGGGACTATGGCTACACCTTC. Residues: CASSSSFQGQGDYGYTF. The rearrangement links TRBV5-1 to TRBJ1-2, with D possibly matching TRBD1 (5 bases). Trimming left V 3 bases short and J 3 bases short, with 21 bases between. From germline, CDR1 is SGHRS and CDR2 YFSETQ. The CDR3 consists of 17 residues.

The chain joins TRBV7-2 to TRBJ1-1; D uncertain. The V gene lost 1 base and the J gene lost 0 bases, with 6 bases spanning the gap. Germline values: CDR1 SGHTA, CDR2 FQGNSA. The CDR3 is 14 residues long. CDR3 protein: CASSLEQMNTEAFF. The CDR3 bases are TGTGCCAGCAGCTTAGAACAGATGAACACTGAAGCTTTCTTT. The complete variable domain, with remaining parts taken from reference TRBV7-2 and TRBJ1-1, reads GAGVSQSPSNKVTEKGKDVELRCDPISGHTALYWYRQSLGQGLEFLIYFQGNSAPDKSGLPSDRFSAERTGGSVSTLTIQRTQQEDSAVYLCASSLEQMNTEAFFGQGTRLTVV.

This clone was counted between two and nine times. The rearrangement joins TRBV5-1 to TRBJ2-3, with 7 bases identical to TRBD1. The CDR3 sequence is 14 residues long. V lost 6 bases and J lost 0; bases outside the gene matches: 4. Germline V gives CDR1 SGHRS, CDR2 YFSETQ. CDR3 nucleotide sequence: TGCGCCAGCAATGCCAGGGGGAGCACAGATACGCAGTATTTT. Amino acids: CASNARGSTDTQYF.